Below are 17 T cell receptor beta chains sequenced from a single sample in a study of cytomegalovirus exposure and HLA in healthy donors. PCR amplification relied on 60 Vbeta primers (plus 13 Jbeta primers). Produced via immunoSEQ multiplex PCR; TCRdb's table is partial and in-frame only. The top ten hold roughly 1.9% of the sample, which has about 140,000 clones, around two thirds seen once. The sequencing sample was made of PBMCs. All receptors derive from a male donor in good health and CMV-seronegative.

This clone was detected only once. The CDR3 DNA follows: TGTGCCAGCAGTTTATCGAGACAGGGGGTTGGTGAGCAGTTCTTC. It codes for CASSLSRQGVGEQFF. The genes are TRBV28 and TRBJ2-1; 9 nucleotides line up with TRBD1. The V gene end was trimmed by 1 base and the J gene end by 9 bases; junction bases not matched to a gene: 7. The germline V gene encodes CDR1 MDHEN and CDR2 SYDVKM. The CDR3 is 15 residues long.

The V gene is TRBV6-6, the J gene TRBJ1-4; the D gene is possibly TRBD1 (5 bases). Trimming left V 5 bases short and J 5 bases short, with 6 bases between. Germline loops: CDR1 MNHNY, CDR2 SVGAGI (reference sequence). This CDR3 spans 12 amino acids. The CDR3 DNA reads as TGTGCCAGCAGTCGACAGAATGAAAAACTGTTTTTT. It specifies CASSRQNEKLFF.

The chain joins TRBV7-2 to TRBJ2-5; D is perhaps TRBD2 (6 bases). The CDR3 spans 14 residues. Germline V gene data show CDR1 as SGHTA and CDR2 as FQGNSA. V lost 5 bases and J 4 bases, leaving 14 bases between the germline ends. In DNA, the CDR3 is TGTGCCAGCAGCAAAGGGACTTTGGGAGAGACCCAGTACTTC. Translating gives CASSKGTLGETQYF.

The chain carries TRBV7-2 and TRBJ2-7; 10 bases map to TRBD1. The germline CDR1 and CDR2 sequences are SGHTA and FQGNSA. The J segment lost 5 bases and the V segment lost 5 bases, leaving 9 bases of the junction unmatched. The CDR3 extends over 15 amino acids. CDR3 nucleotide sequence: TGTGCCAGCAGCCTACCGGGGACAGGGGACCACGAGCAGTACTTC. It codes for CASSLPGTGDHEQYF.

This chain links TRBV9 with TRBJ1-1; TRBD1 might be the D (6 bases). The CDR3 is made up of 17 amino acids. Trimming left V 4 bases short and J 0 bases short, with 19 bases between. The germline V gene has CDR1 SGDLS and CDR2 YYNGEE. The CDR3 nucleotides read TGTGCCAGCAGCTCCCTTCCGGGACAAGGAATGAACACTGAAGCTTTCTTT. This codes for CASSSLPGQGMNTEAFF.

In this sample, this clone turned up a few times. The rearrangement links TRBV6-5 to TRBJ1-1; D gene ambiguous. CDR3 length: 14 residues. Germline V gives CDR1 MNHEY, CDR2 SVGAGI. V was pared by 5 bases and J by 3 bases, with 13 bases between. CDR3 sequence (DNA): TGTGCCAGCAGTCCCGGGTTCCGCGACACTGAAGCTTTCTTT. Residues: CASSPGFRDTEAFF.

The chain combines TRBV2 with TRBJ2-1; 7 positions agree with TRBD2. The length of the CDR3 is 13 residues. From germline, CDR1 is SNHLY and CDR2 FYNNEI. V was clipped by 2 bases and J by 12 bases; unmatched bases: 7. CDR3 residues: CASSEREGRRQFF. DNA of the CDR3: TGTGCCAGCAGTGAAAGGGAGGGGAGGAGGCAGTTCTTC.

The chain uses TRBV19 and TRBJ2-7, with 7 bases identical to TRBD1. This CDR3 has 14 residues. The germline V gene encodes CDR1 LNHDA and CDR2 SQIVND (reference sequence). J was trimmed by 7 bases and V by 4 bases; bases with no gene match: 10. The CDR3 protein is CASSTQTGTGEQYF. DNA for the CDR3: TGTGCCAGTAGTACCCAGACAGGGACGGGGGAGCAGTACTTC.

The table lists this clone with a few counts. CDR3 amino acids: CASEWTGGSEQYF. The CDR3, as DNA: TGTGCCAGCGAGTGGACAGGGGGTAGCGAGCAGTACTTC. The rearrangement joins TRBV2 to TRBJ2-7, with TRBD1 identical over 10 bases. The V and J ends lost 8 bases and 6 bases, in that order; junction bases with no gene match: 7. There are 13 residues in the CDR3. Germline V gene lookup returns CDR1 SNHLY and CDR2 FYNNEI.

The table lists this clone with a few counts. The rearrangement links TRBV9 to TRBJ2-3, with TRBD2 matching over 8 bases. The CDR3 has 15 residues. Germline V lookup: CDR1 SGDLS, CDR2 YYNGEE. V gave up 2 bases and J gave up 3 bases; unmatched junction bases: 5. CDR3 region: CASSVRGGWTDTQYF. CDR3 DNA sequence: TGTGCCAGCAGCGTCCGGGGGGGCTGGACAGATACGCAGTATTTT.

The rearrangement links TRBV28 to TRBJ1-3; D might be TRBD1 (6 bases). The germline gives CDR1 MDHEN, CDR2 SYDVKM. The CDR3 is made up of 14 amino acids. V was pared by 8 bases and J by 4 bases, with 15 bases between. CDR3 loop: CASGEQGSGNTIYF. The CDR3 DNA is TGTGCCAGCGGTGAACAGGGATCCGGAAACACCATATATTTT.

The J gene is TRBJ1-6, the V gene TRBV5-6; D perhaps matches TRBD1 (5 bases). The CDR3 length is 15 residues. From germline, CDR1 is SGHDT and CDR2 YYEEEE. The ends were cut back, 4 bases at V and 2 bases at J, with 10 bases in the middle. The chain's CDR3 is CASSQGAPYNSPLHF. The DNA of the CDR3 is TGTGCCAGCAGCCAGGGCGCCCCCTATAATTCACCCCTCCACTTT.

The V and J genes are TRBV9 and TRBJ2-5; the match to TRBD2 covers 14 bases. Looked up from germline, CDR1 is SGDLS and CDR2 is YYNGEE. CDR3 length: 17 amino acids. Trimming took 0 bases from V and 1 from J; bases not matched to a gene: 2. CDR3 region: CASSVGGLAGAQETQYF. CDR3 sequence (DNA): TGTGCCAGCAGCGTAGGGGGACTAGCGGGGGCCCAAGAGACCCAGTACTTC.

The gene calls are TRBV5-4 and TRBJ2-2, with 8 bases aligning to TRBD2. The CDR3 runs 15 residues. Germline CDR1 and CDR2: SGHNT and YYREEE (reference sequence). With V trimmed by 6 bases and J by 4 bases, 8 bases remained unmatched. The CDR3: CASTPSGGSTGELFF. In DNA, the CDR3 is TGTGCCAGCACCCCAAGCGGGGGTAGCACCGGGGAGCTGTTTTTT. The full variable domain, rest sourced from reference TRBV5-4 and TRBJ2-2, is ETGVTQSPTHLIKTRGQQVTLRCSSQSGHNTVSWYQQALGQGPQFIFQYYREEENGRGNFPPRFSGLQFPNYSSELNVNALELDDSALYLCASTPSGGSTGELFFGEGSRLTVL.

The chain combines TRBV7-6 with TRBJ1-1; no definite D call. V shed 1 base and J shed 3 bases, with 12 bases lying between them. CDR3 length equals 15 residues. CDR1 and CDR2 from the germline V gene are SGHVS and FNYEAQ. The CDR3 coding sequence is TGTGCCAGCAGCTTAGACGGGTTTTGGGACACTGAAGCTTTCTTT. Translated, it gives CASSLDGFWDTEAFF.

In DNA form, the CDR3 reads TGTGCCAGTAGTATAGGGACAGGGTTGGCTGGGGCCAACGTCCTGACTTTC. Translated: CASSIGTGLAGANVLTF. This sequence joins TRBV19 and TRBJ2-6; 8 nucleotides line up with TRBD1. In germline, CDR1 is LNHDA, CDR2 SQIVND (reference sequence). The CDR3 is 17 residues long. After removal of 1 base from V and 2 bases from J, the junction contained 4 bases not matched to a gene.

This chain uses TRBV7-2 with TRBJ1-3, with D possibly being TRBD1 (6 bases). V gave up 5 bases and J gave up 6 bases, with 17 bases separating them. Germline-derived CDR1 and CDR2 are SGHTA and FQGNSA. CDR3 length: 15 residues. The CDR3 reads CASSVRQEDENTIYF. CDR3 bases: TGTGCCAGCAGCGTCAGACAGGAGGACGAAAACACCATATATTTT.